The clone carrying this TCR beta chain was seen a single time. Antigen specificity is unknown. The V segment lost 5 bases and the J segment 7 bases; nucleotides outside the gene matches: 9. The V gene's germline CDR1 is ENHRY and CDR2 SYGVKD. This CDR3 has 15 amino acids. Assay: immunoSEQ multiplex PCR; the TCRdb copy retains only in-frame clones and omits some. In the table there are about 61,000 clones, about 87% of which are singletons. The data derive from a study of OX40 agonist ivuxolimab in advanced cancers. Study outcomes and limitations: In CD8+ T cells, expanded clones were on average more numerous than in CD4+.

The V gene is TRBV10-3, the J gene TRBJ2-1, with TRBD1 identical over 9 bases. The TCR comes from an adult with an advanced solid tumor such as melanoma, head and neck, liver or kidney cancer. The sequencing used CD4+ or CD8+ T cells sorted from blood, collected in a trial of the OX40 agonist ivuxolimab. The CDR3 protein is CAISPGTGSRNEQFF. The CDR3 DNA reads TGTGCCATCAGTCCAGGGACAGGGTCGCGGAATGAGCAGTTCTTC.